Following are 30 T cell receptor beta chains from one sample sequenced in a study of cytomegalovirus exposure and HLA in healthy donors (dated by TCRdb to 2015 to 2018). The protocol used for the library was the immunoSEQ multiplex PCR assay. TCRdb stores this immuneACCESS table with in-frame sequences only. Part of the clones is absent; in the studies checked, under half of the shortfall reflects unresolved V genes, and no reason is known for the rest. This sample gives roughly 70,000 clones in total; 95% to 98% of them show up just once. Jointly, the top ten make up 1.5% to 2% of the sample. The sample consisted of PBMCs. The receptors stem from a young woman in good health and CMV-seropositive.

CDR3 residues: CASSPREREETQYF. The CDR3 DNA reads TGTGCCAGCAGCCCCCGGGAACGGGAAGAGACCCAGTACTTC. The chain has TRBV7-9 and TRBJ2-5; possible D gene TRBD2, 5 bases. Deletions cut 5 bases from V and 3 bases from J, with 13 bases between. CDR3 length: 14 residues. CDR1 and CDR2 from the germline V gene are SEHNR and FQNEAQ (reference sequence).

The rearrangement links TRBV2 to TRBJ2-7; D uncertain. Trimming removed 4 bases from V and 5 bases from J, with 12 bases in between. This CDR3 is built from 13 residues. Germline CDR1 and CDR2: SNHLY and FYNNEI. This chain's CDR3 is CASSVELNNEQYF. The CDR3 DNA sequence: TGTGCCAGCAGTGTGGAGTTAAATAACGAGCAGTACTTC.

The gene calls are TRBV19 and TRBJ2-1, with 14 bases aligning to TRBD2. The CDR3 extends over 15 amino acids. Per germline, CDR1 LNHDA and CDR2 SQIVND (reference sequence). V lost 4 bases and J lost 8; bases outside the gene matches: 4. The CDR3 nucleotides read TGTGCCAGTAGTAGGGGACTAGCGGGAGCCGATGAGCAGTTCTTC. Translating gives CASSRGLAGADEQFF.

V is TRBV7-9 and J is TRBJ1-1; possible D gene TRBD1, 6 bases. The CDR3 is made up of 15 amino acids. Per the germline V gene, CDR1 is SEHNR and CDR2 is FQNEAQ (reference sequence). V was cut by 5 bases and J by 6 bases, with 19 bases left in between. CDR3 DNA sequence: TGTGCCAGCAGCCTCCTGAGGGGGTTGGGGTCTGAAGCTTTCTTT. Encoded protein: CASSLLRGLGSEAFF.

The V gene is TRBV20-1, the J gene TRBJ2-1; D gene unclear. V lost 5 bases to trimming and J lost 7 bases, with 9 bases between them. CDR1 is DFQATT and CDR2 is SNEGSKA in the germline V gene (reference sequence). This CDR3 is built from 11 residues. The CDR3 spells CSAPRQNEQFF. The CDR3 DNA reads TGCAGTGCTCCCAGACAAAATGAGCAGTTCTTC.

The chain carries TRBV6-5 and TRBJ1-1; D is unresolved. Germline V gene lookup returns CDR1 MNHEY and CDR2 SVGAGI. V dropped 10 bases and J dropped 1 base, with 10 bases sitting between them. The CDR3 is 12 residues long. CDR3 bases: TGTGCCACCTCTCCGGGGAACACTGAAGCTTTCTTT. Amino acid sequence: CATSPGNTEAFF.

The rearrangement joins TRBV28 to TRBJ2-2, with a weak D call TRBD1 (6 bases). Germline V gene data show CDR1 as MDHEN and CDR2 as SYDVKM. The ends were cut back, 3 bases at V and 7 bases at J, with 12 bases in the middle. The CDR3 has 14 residues. The CDR3 bases are TGTGCCAGCAGTTTCAAGACAGGAGACGGGGAGCTGTTTTTT. The encoded protein is CASSFKTGDGELFF. The full variable domain, rest sourced from reference TRBV28 and TRBJ2-2, is DVKVTQSSRYLVKRTGEKVFLECVQDMDHENMFWYRQDPGLGLRLIYFSYDVKMKEKGDIPEGYSVSREKKERFSLILESASTNQTSMYLCASSFKTGDGELFFGEGSRLTVL.

The genes are TRBV18 and TRBJ1-1; 7 nucleotides align to TRBD1. This CDR3 has 18 amino acids. Germline lookup yields CDR1 KGHSH and CDR2 LQKENI. Losses at the gene ends were 3 bases for V and 4 bases for J; bases not matched to a gene: 17. The CDR3 spells CASSPRRQGGREATEAFF. The CDR3 nucleotides read TGTGCCAGCTCACCCCGCAGACAGGGTGGGCGCGAAGCCACTGAAGCTTTCTTT.

The rearrangement links TRBV11-2 to TRBJ2-7, with 9 bases aligning to TRBD2. From germline, CDR1 is SGHAT and CDR2 FQNNGV. V lost 5 bases and J lost 1; bases outside the gene matches: 6. This CDR3 spans 15 amino acids. CDR3 in amino acids: CASSIPGLASYEQYF. Here the CDR3 DNA reads TGTGCCAGCAGCATCCCCGGACTAGCGTCCTACGAGCAGTACTTC.

J is TRBJ2-3 and V is TRBV6-4; 9 bases map to TRBD2. The CDR3 has 14 amino acids. CDR1 MRHNA and CDR2 SNTAGT come from the germline V gene. Trimming took 2 bases from V and 6 from J; bases not matched to a gene: 3. CDR3 sequence (DNA): TGTGCCAGCAGTGACATAGCGGGAGCTGATACGCAGTATTTT. It codes for CASSDIAGADTQYF.

The J gene is TRBJ2-1, the V gene TRBV28, with a possible D match to TRBD1 (6 bases). With 7 bases removed from V and 10 bases from J, the gap between germline ends came to 23 bases. Germline V CDR1 and CDR2: MDHEN, SYDVKM. The CDR3 covers 15 residues. CDR3 sequence: CASIKLGTQGIEQFF. CDR3 nucleotide sequence: TGTGCCAGCATTAAACTAGGGACACAGGGTATAGAGCAGTTCTTC.

The V call is TRBV6-4, the J call TRBJ2-3; weak D call: TRBD2 (5 bases). Germline CDR1 and CDR2: MRHNA and SNTAGT. The V and J ends lost 2 bases and 4 bases respectively, with 13 bases between them. This CDR3 comprises 15 residues. CDR3 nucleotides: TGTGCCAGCAGTGACAAGGGCGGAGGATCAGATACGCAGTATTTT. Translated, it gives CASSDKGGGSDTQYF.

This chain uses TRBV28 with TRBJ2-5; the D is unclear. Germline V gives CDR1 MDHEN, CDR2 SYDVKM. Trimming took 5 bases from V and 1 from J, leaving 11 bases between them. There are 14 residues in the CDR3. The CDR3 DNA is TGTGCCAGCAGTCTAAGCCCCCTCCAAGAGACCCAGTACTTC. This translates into CASSLSPLQETQYF.

The chain uses TRBV15 and TRBJ2-7; 9 nucleotides line up with TRBD1. The ends lost 1 base at V and 3 bases at J; junction bases unmatched: 4. The CDR3 has 15 amino acids. Germline V gene lookup returns CDR1 LNHNV and CDR2 YYDKDF (reference sequence). For the CDR3, the DNA is TGTGCCACCAGCAGAGGGGGACAGGGTAACTACGAGCAGTACTTC. It encodes CATSRGGQGNYEQYF.

The V and J genes are TRBV4-2 and TRBJ2-1, with a tentative D call TRBD2 (6 bases). V was clipped by 4 bases and J by 1 base, with 8 bases between them. In germline, CDR1 is LGHNA, CDR2 YNFKEQ. CDR3 length equals 14 residues. Here the CDR3 reads CASSREVSYNEQFF. The CDR3 DNA follows: TGTGCCAGCAGCCGGGAGGTATCCTACAATGAGCAGTTCTTC.

The chain recombines TRBV6-5 with TRBJ2-7; D unclear. The CDR3 runs to 13 residues. CDR1 is MNHEY and CDR2 is SVGAGI in the germline V gene. Trimming pared 2 bases from V and 2 bases from J, leaving 7 bases between. The CDR3 reads CASSYGQTYEQYF. CDR3 coding DNA: TGTGCCAGCAGTTACGGGCAGACCTACGAGCAGTACTTC.

A single count supports this clone. The genes are TRBV25-1 and TRBJ2-1, with D perhaps TRBD2 (6 bases). CDR3 length equals 17 residues. The germline gives CDR1 MGHDK, CDR2 SYGVNS. Between the trimmed V and J ends, which lost 2 bases and 5 bases, there was a span of 19 bases. In DNA, the CDR3 is TGTGCCAGCAGTGAAAACCCCCTTCGACTAGGGCACAATGAGCAGTTCTTC. Translating gives CASSENPLRLGHNEQFF.

The V call is TRBV5-4, the J call TRBJ2-4; D remains unclear. V lost 5 bases to trimming and J lost 0 bases, with 12 bases between them. Per the germline V gene, CDR1 is SGHNT and CDR2 is YYREEE (reference sequence). The CDR3 has 15 residues. CDR3 amino acids: CASSGVGLAKNIQYF. In DNA form, the CDR3 reads TGTGCCAGCAGTGGTGTGGGCCTAGCCAAAAACATTCAGTACTTC.

The chain recombines TRBV5-1 with TRBJ2-2; 7 nucleotides align to TRBD1. This CDR3 comprises 17 residues. Germline CDR1 and CDR2: SGHRS and YFSETQ. Trimming at V came to 1 base and at J to 4 bases, leaving 10 bases not matched to a gene. This CDR3 is CASSLRLNRGSTGELFF. The CDR3 region has the DNA TGCGCCAGCAGCTTGCGATTGAACAGGGGCTCCACCGGGGAGCTGTTTTTT.

This chain uses TRBV4-1 with TRBJ1-4; 7 bases fit TRBD1. J gave up 7 bases and V 0 bases, and 8 bases lay outside the gene matches. Germline values: CDR1 MGHRA, CDR2 YSYEKL. CDR3 length: 16 residues. CDR3 amino acids: CASSQEASGGREKLFF. The CDR3 bases are TGCGCCAGCAGCCAAGAGGCGTCAGGGGGTCGTGAAAAACTGTTTTTT.

The V and J genes are TRBV19 and TRBJ2-2; D possibly corresponds to TRBD2 (7 bases). The germline V gene encodes CDR1 LNHDA and CDR2 SQIVND (reference sequence). CDR3 length equals 18 residues. V lost 2 bases and J lost 3, with 19 bases in between. CDR3 coding DNA: TGTGCCAGTAGTATAATTCCGGGGGGCGCCGTGGACACCGGGGAGCTGTTTTTT. It specifies CASSIIPGGAVDTGELFF.

V and J are TRBV5-4 and TRBJ1-1, with 8 bases lining up with TRBD1. The CDR3 loop spans 14 amino acids. With 4 bases clipped from V and 3 bases from J, the junction kept 5 bases outside the gene matches. Germline CDR1 is SGHNT and CDR2 is YYREEE (reference sequence). The CDR3 here is CASSGGQGDTEAFF. For the CDR3, the DNA is TGTGCCAGCAGCGGAGGACAGGGCGACACTGAAGCTTTCTTT.

J is TRBJ1-4 and V is TRBV11-2, with a possible D match to TRBD1 (5 bases). Trimming left V 3 bases short and J 3 bases short, with 14 bases between. The CDR3 sequence is 16 residues long. The V gene's germline CDR1 is SGHAT and CDR2 FQNNGV. This CDR3 is CASSFRTGVSNEKLFF. The CDR3 DNA reads as TGTGCCAGCAGCTTTCGTACAGGCGTTTCTAATGAAAAACTGTTTTTT.

The chain combines TRBV5-5 with TRBJ1-1; 8 bases line up with TRBD1. The ends lost 4 bases at V and 6 bases at J; junction bases unmatched: 5. Germline V gene sequence: CDR1 SGHKS, CDR2 YYEKEE (reference sequence). CDR3 length equals 13 residues. The DNA of the CDR3 is TGTGCCAGCAGCCAGGGGACAGGCGCTGAAGCTTTCTTT. Translated, it gives CASSQGTGAEAFF.

The CDR3 sequence is CASSPARGRPDGNTIYF. CDR3 coding DNA: TGTGCCAGCTCACCGGCAAGGGGGCGCCCAGATGGAAACACCATATATTTT. V is TRBV18 and J is TRBJ1-3; 7 bases match TRBD1. This CDR3 is 17 amino acids long. Trimming cost V 3 bases and J 3 bases; bases outside gene matches: 11. Germline CDR1 KGHSH, CDR2 LQKENI.

The CDR3 protein is CASSPPGLADEQYF. CDR3 nucleotides: TGTGCCAGCAGTCCACCGGGACTAGCGGACGAGCAGTACTTC. The chain couples TRBV6-5 to TRBJ2-7; 11 bases fit TRBD2. CDR1 is MNHEY and CDR2 is SVGAGI in the germline V gene. With V trimmed by 5 bases and J by 5 bases, 5 bases remained unmatched. The length of the CDR3 is 14 residues.

The chain carries TRBV28 and TRBJ2-5, with D possibly TRBD1 on 6 matching bases. The CDR3 extends over 13 amino acids. Germline loops: CDR1 MDHEN, CDR2 SYDVKM. With 5 bases removed from V and 5 bases from J, the gap between germline ends came to 12 bases. CDR3 sequence reads: CASSVTGPETQYF. DNA for the CDR3: TGTGCCAGCAGTGTAACAGGGCCTGAGACCCAGTACTTC.

The V gene is TRBV7-9, the J gene TRBJ2-1, with 11 positions matching TRBD2. The CDR3 is 15 amino acids. Germline V gene lookup returns CDR1 SEHNR and CDR2 FQNEAQ (reference sequence). The V segment lost 0 bases and the J segment 9 bases; nucleotides outside the gene matches: 4. The CDR3 loop reads CASSLASGRAPEQFF. The DNA for the CDR3 is TGTGCCAGCAGCTTAGCTAGCGGGAGGGCCCCTGAGCAGTTCTTC.

This chain links TRBV11-1 with TRBJ1-1; D is perhaps TRBD1 (6 bases). Per germline, CDR1 SGHAT and CDR2 FQDESV (reference sequence). The CDR3 contains 15 residues. V was shortened by 2 bases and J by 6 bases, with 16 bases between the two germline ends. The DNA of the CDR3 is TGTGCCAGCAGCTTAAGGGGGTTGAATGAGGCTGAAGCTTTCTTT. Residues: CASSLRGLNEAEAFF.

The chain has TRBV19 and TRBJ1-4, with a tentative D call TRBD1 (5 bases). This CDR3 contains 13 residues. Germline V gene sequence: CDR1 LNHDA, CDR2 SQIVND (reference sequence). V was cut by 7 bases and J by 7 bases, with 13 bases left in between. The CDR3 DNA is TGTGCCAGTATCGGGGGTGTTGGTGAAAAACTGTTTTTT. It yields the protein CASIGGVGEKLFF.